Given below is one TCR beta chain in context. This sample was included in a study of blood T cell repertoires in COVID-19. About the research overall: The United States, Italy and Spain supplied acute and convalescent COVID-19 samples. Sources were T cells, B-cell-depleted T cells, or PBMCs; the material itself was cDNA or gDNA.

In the original analysis: How many nucleated cells were present was estimated from reference gene primer amplification. Produced via immunoSEQ multiplex PCR; TCRdb's table is partial and in-frame only. That table gives V, J and clone size, and the DNA gave D and trimming. Among about 220,000 clones, roughly 88% were seen once, and the ten largest hold 9.7%. The CDR3 is 13 residues long. The V and J ends lost 4 bases and 1 base respectively, with 7 bases between them. The germline gives CDR1 LNHNV, CDR2 YYDKDF (reference sequence). This chain joins TRBV15 and TRBJ1-1, with D maybe TRBD1 (5 bases). The sequenced sample was peripheral blood. The clonotype originates from a man between 50 and 59 years old with active or convalescent COVID-19. CDR3 coding DNA: TGTGCCACCAGCAAGGACACGAACACTGAAGCTTTCTTT. Its translation is CATSKDTNTEAFF.